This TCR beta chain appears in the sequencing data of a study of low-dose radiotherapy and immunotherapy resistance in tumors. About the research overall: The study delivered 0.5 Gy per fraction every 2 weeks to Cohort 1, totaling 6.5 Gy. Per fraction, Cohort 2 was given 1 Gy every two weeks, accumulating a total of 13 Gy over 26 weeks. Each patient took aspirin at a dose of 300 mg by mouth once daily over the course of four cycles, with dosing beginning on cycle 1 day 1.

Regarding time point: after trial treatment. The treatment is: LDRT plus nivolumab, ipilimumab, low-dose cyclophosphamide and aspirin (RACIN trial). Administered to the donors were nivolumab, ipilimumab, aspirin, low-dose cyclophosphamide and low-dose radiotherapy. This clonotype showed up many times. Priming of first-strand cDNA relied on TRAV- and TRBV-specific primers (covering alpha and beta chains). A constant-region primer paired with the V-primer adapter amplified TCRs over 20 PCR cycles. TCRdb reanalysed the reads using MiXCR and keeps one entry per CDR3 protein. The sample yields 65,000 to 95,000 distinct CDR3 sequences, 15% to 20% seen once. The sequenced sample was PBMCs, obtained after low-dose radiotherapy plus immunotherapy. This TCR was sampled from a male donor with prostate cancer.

This chain's CDR3 is CASSLDFRLQGQAGNTIYF. CDR3 DNA: TGTGCCAGCAGCTTAGATTTCCGATTACAGGGACAGGCCGGAAACACCATATATTTT. The chain has TRBV7-2 and TRBJ1-3, with 8 bases that match TRBD1. The CDR3 covers 19 residues. The ends lost 1 base at V and 4 bases at J; junction bases unmatched: 15. Germline V CDR1 and CDR2: SGHTA, FQGNSA.